This TCR beta chain was obtained from a study of shared clonotypes between healthy human individuals. Trimming shortened V by 6 bases and J by 0 bases, and 13 bases separated the two germline ends. Germline-derived CDR1 and CDR2 are SGHTA and FQGNSA. The CDR3 has 15 amino acids. Concerning this clone itself: Other nucleotide sequences in the sample specify the same CDR3.

Sequencing was performed with immunoSEQ multiplex PCR; in TCRdb, only in-frame clones are kept and a portion is missing. The sample yields 1,500,000 or so clones, 98% to 99% seen once. Sample: naive CD4+ T cells sorted from blood. Documented subset: CD45RA+ positively selected. The source of this sequence is a man aged 30 to 45 in good health. This rearrangement joins TRBV7-2 to TRBJ2-3, with TRBD2 as a possible D gene (6 bases). DNA of the CDR3: TGTGCCAGCAGTCTTGGCGGGGCTAGCACAGATACGCAGTATTTT. This gives the protein CASSLGGASTDTQYF.